The rows below give T cell receptor beta chains drawn from one sample of a study of control samples from healthy donors and cancer patients. Data came from immunoSEQ multiplex PCR; TCRdb stores just in-frame clones and leaves some out. Seen here are 50,000 or so clones, more than 85% observed once, and the top ten hold about 25%. The material sequenced was PBMCs. These receptors were taken from a woman in her forties or fifties with head and neck cancer. Each CDR3 is given with its conserved first and last residue. The D gene is left open where the match is weak. Clone size appears in some rows only: once, few, many, or a class for an expanded clone.

TRBJ2-1,TRBV19,-,once,TGTGCCAGTAGCACGGGGACTCCTCCGTCCTACAATGAGCAGTTCTTC,CASSTGTPPSYNEQFF
TRBJ2-4,TRBV6-2/TRBV6-3,TRBD1,-,TGTGCCAGCAGTCCCGTCAGGGGGCGAAACATTCAGTACTTC,CASSPVRGRNIQYF
TRBJ2-7,TRBV2,-,-,TGTGCCAGAGGGACGGCCTCCTACGAGCAGTACTTC,CARGTASYEQYF
TRBJ2-7,TRBV6-5,-,-,TGTGCCAGCAGCCCCGCCGTACAGCAGTACTTC,CASSPAVQQYF
TRBJ2-2,TRBV7-6,-,once,TGTGCCAGCAGCTTAGCAGGGTGGAACACCGGGGAGCTGTTTTTT,CASSLAGWNTGELFF
TRBJ1-2,TRBV7-2,-,-,TGTGCCAGCAGCCCCAACAGGGCCTCTTATAAGGGCTACACCTTC,CASSPNRASYKGYTF
TRBJ1-1,TRBV28,-,-,TGTGCCAGCAATGTAAGAGGGAACACTGAAGCTTTCTTT,CASNVRGNTEAFF
TRBJ2-7,TRBV19,TRBD1,once,TGTGCCAGTAGTCCAGGGACAGGACACTACGAGCAGTACTTC,CASSPGTGHYEQYF
TRBJ2-5,TRBV11-2,-,once,TGTGCCAGCAGCTCGGGAGAGGGCCAGTACTTC,CASSSGEGQYF
TRBJ2-5,TRBV7-6,-,-,TGTGCCAGCAGCTCGGGATCTCCAGAGACCCAGTACTTC,CASSSGSPETQYF
TRBJ2-1,TRBV6-1,TRBD1,-,TGTGCCAGCAGTGAAGACGGAGCGAGGGGGCGCAACAATGAGCAGTTCTTC,CASSEDGARGRNNEQFF
TRBJ2-2,TRBV2,-,-,TGTGCCAGCAGTGAAAGAACCAGGGACGGGGAGCTGTTTTTT,CASSERTRDGELFF
TRBJ1-2,TRBV6-6,-,once,TGTGCCAGCAGTCCTACGGACAGCTACTATGGCTACACCTTC,CASSPTDSYYGYTF
TRBJ2-1,TRBV30,-,-,TGTGCCTGGAGTGTTCTCGACGGGGGGCGGCCGGTCTTC,CAWSVLDGGRPVF
TRBJ2-7,TRBV25-1,-,few,TGTGCCAGCACAGGGGGGAGCTCCTACGAGCAGTACTTC,CASTGGSSYEQYF
TRBJ2-6,TRBV10-3,TRBD1,-,TGTGCCATCTCACCGGGACAGGGGATGTCTGGGGCCAACGTCCTGACTTTC,CAISPGQGMSGANVLTF
TRBJ2-3,TRBV29-1,-,-,TGCAGCGTTGAAGGGAGTAGCCCACATACGCAGTATTTT,CSVEGSSPHTQYF
TRBJ1-2,TRBV6-5,-,-,TGTGCCAGCAGTTTCGACAGTGCCGATGGCTACACCTTC,CASSFDSADGYTF
TRBJ2-3,TRBV4-3,-,once,TGCGCCAGCAGCCAAGATTACGAGTCCCGCACAGATACGCAGTATTTT,CASSQDYESRTDTQYF
TRBJ1-2,TRBV2,-,-,TGTGCCAGCAGTGAAGCTCCAGGGGGCTACACCTTC,CASSEAPGGYTF
TRBJ2-7,TRBV5-1,-,-,TGCGCCAGCAGCTTGCTTGGTGCTGCCTACGAGCAGTACTTC,CASSLLGAAYEQYF
TRBJ1-1,TRBV6-5,-,-,TGTGCCAGCAGTTACTCGGGACGTGGGAGGAACACTGAAGCTTTCTTT,CASSYSGRGRNTEAFF
TRBJ2-7,TRBV27,TRBD1,-,TGTGCCAGCAGTCGACAGGGGGCTAGCTCCTACGAGCAGTACTTC,CASSRQGASSYEQYF
TRBJ2-7,TRBV18,-,-,TGTGCCAGCTCTCCACAGAACGAGCAGTACTTC,CASSPQNEQYF
TRBJ2-4,TRBV7-2,-,-,TGTGCCAGCAGCTTAGATGAACGAATTCAGTACTTC,CASSLDERIQYF
TRBJ2-2,TRBV23-1,-,-,TGCGCCAGCAGTCAATCGAAGGACAGACGTAACACCGGGGAGCTGTTTTTT,CASSQSKDRRNTGELFF
TRBJ2-2,TRBV9,-,few,TGTGCCAGCAGCGTAGAACAGATCGGGGAGCTGTTTTTT,CASSVEQIGELFF
TRBJ2-3,TRBV4-3,TRBD1,-,TGCGCCAGCAGCCAAGGGGACGAGGGGGCAACAGATACGCAGTATTTT,CASSQGDEGATDTQYF
TRBJ1-2,TRBV19,-,-,TGTGCCAGTAGGTTTGGCAGGGAATATGGCTACACCTTC,CASRFGREYGYTF
TRBJ2-7,TRBV5-1,TRBD2,-,TGCGCCAGCAGCTTGGGGGTAGCGGGGGGGCGGCTCGACGAGCAGTACTTC,CASSLGVAGGRLDEQYF
TRBJ1-5,TRBV19,-,-,TGTGCCAGTAGTATTAAACAGGGCAATCAGCCCCAGCATTTT,CASSIKQGNQPQHF
TRBJ1-4,TRBV4-3,-,-,TGCGCCAGCAGCCAACAGGGAAGTAGTGGTAATGAAAAACTGTTTTTT,CASSQQGSSGNEKLFF
TRBJ2-1,TRBV7-2,TRBD2,-,TGTGCCAGCAGCTTAGAAGCGGGAGAATGGAATGAGCAGTTCTTC,CASSLEAGEWNEQFF
TRBJ1-2,TRBV4-1,-,-,TGCGCCAGCAGCCAAGATCTGTTAAGCGGGTACGATGGCTACACCTTC,CASSQDLLSGYDGYTF
TRBJ1-2,TRBV7-6,-,-,TGTGCCAGCAGCTTAGTCCCCGAGGCCCCTAACTATGGCTACACCTTC,CASSLVPEAPNYGYTF
TRBJ1-2,TRBV6-5,TRBD1,-,TGTGCCAGCAGTTCGACGGGACAGGGGTTAAACTATGGCTACACCTTC,CASSSTGQGLNYGYTF
TRBJ1-6,TRBV3-1/TRBV3-2,-,-,TGTGCCAGCAGCCCAAAGGGGCAGGGAGGTTCACCCCTCCACTTT,CASSPKGQGGSPLHF
TRBJ1-3,TRBV5-1,-,-,TGCGCCAGCAGCTTGGAGAACAGCTCTGGAAACACCATATATTTT,CASSLENSSGNTIYF
TRBJ1-1,TRBV1,-,-,TGCACCAGCAGCCCGCGTTACAGGGGAAGTTTTGCTTTCTTT,CTSSPRYRGSFAFF
TRBJ1-1,TRBV4-2,-,few,TGTGCCAGCAGCCAAGATGGCACTGAAGCTTTCTTT,CASSQDGTEAFF
TRBJ2-7,TRBV4-3,-,-,TGCGCCAGCAGCCAAGATTTTACGGGGTTAGTCCCCTACGAGCAGTACTTC,CASSQDFTGLVPYEQYF